Below, 28 T cell receptor beta chains from the same sample are listed, as sequenced in a study of shared clonotypes between healthy human individuals. Generated by immunoSEQ multiplex PCR, the TCRdb table keeps only in-frame clones and is missing some. Of a few million clones in the sample, 93% were seen once. The naive CD8 subset, CD45RO-negative cells positively selected for CCR7, excluded terminally differentiated effector memory CD45RA+ cells. The sample taken for sequencing was naive CD8+ T cells from PBMCs. These receptors all stem from a man aged 18 to 30 in good health. Some clones in this sample may be carry-over from other donors' samples.

This chain links TRBV27 with TRBJ2-7, with 10 bases aligning to TRBD2. Germline V gene sequence: CDR1 MNHEY, CDR2 SMNVEV (reference sequence). The CDR3 loop spans 16 amino acids. J lost 2 bases, V lost 6 bases, and 10 bases had no gene match. The CDR3 is CASSSPGGLAAYEQYF. In nucleotides, the CDR3 is TGTGCCAGCAGCTCCCCTGGTGGACTAGCGGCCTACGAGCAGTACTTC.

The V gene is TRBV19, the J gene TRBJ2-1; D is uncertain. Germline assignment: CDR1 LNHDA and CDR2 SQIVND (reference sequence). CDR3 size: 13 residues. The ends were cut back, 1 base at V and 5 bases at J, with 6 bases in the middle. Here the CDR3 DNA reads TGTGCCAGTAGTATAGCCGGCGACAATGAGCAGTTCTTC. Protein product: CASSIAGDNEQFF.

V is TRBV6-5 and J is TRBJ1-5; D is undetermined. V lost 0 bases and J lost 6, with 9 bases in between. From germline, CDR1 is MNHEY and CDR2 SVGAGI. This CDR3 contains 14 residues. The CDR3 region has the DNA TGTGCCAGCAGTTACTCTTCCCAAGCTCAGCCCCAGCATTTT. It specifies CASSYSSQAQPQHF.

This clone is a singleton in its sample. The chain is built from TRBV4-1 and TRBJ1-2, with TRBD1 matching 11 bases. Looked up from germline, CDR1 is MGHRA and CDR2 is YSYEKL. The V gene end was trimmed by 3 bases and the J gene end by 8 bases; junction bases not matched to a gene: 2. This CDR3 contains 13 residues. Here the CDR3 reads CASSQDRGHGYTF. The CDR3 DNA reads as TGCGCCAGCAGCCAGGACAGGGGGCACGGCTACACCTTC.

The CDR3 DNA sequence: TGTGCCAGCAAAGTCTCCGGGGACATCTATGGCTACACCTTC. This sequence encodes CASKVSGDIYGYTF. The chain carries TRBV6-5 and TRBJ1-2; maybe TRBD1 (6 bases). Germline V gene sequence: CDR1 MNHEY, CDR2 SVGAGI. This CDR3 region has 14 residues. V was cut by 7 bases and J by 4 bases, with 16 bases left in between.

This clone came up once. The rearrangement joins TRBV7-3 to TRBJ2-4, with D uncertain. V gave up 4 bases and J gave up 0 bases, with 13 bases separating them. The germline V gene has CDR1 SGHTA and CDR2 FQGTGA. The CDR3 contains 16 residues. CDR3 region: CASSSVTTLAKNIQYF. CDR3 in DNA: TGTGCCAGCAGCTCCGTAACCACCCTAGCCAAAAACATTCAGTACTTC. The full variable domain, its missing parts supplied by reference TRBV7-3 and TRBJ2-4, is GAGVSQTPSNKVTEKGKYVELRCDPISGHTALYWYRQSLGQGPEFLIYFQGTGAADDSGLPNDRFFAVRPEGSVSTLKIQRTERGDSAVYLCASSSVTTLAKNIQYFGAGTRLSVL.

The gene calls are TRBV5-6 and TRBJ2-1, with a possible D match to TRBD2 (6 bases). This CDR3 has 15 residues. V was pared by 5 bases and J by 4 bases, with 16 bases between. Germline CDR1 is SGHDT and CDR2 is YYEEEE. CDR3 in DNA: TGTGCCAGCAGGAAGCGGGCAGAGGGGTACAATGAGCAGTTCTTC. Translated, it gives CASRKRAEGYNEQFF.

Details on this clone: The identical CDR3 is also encoded by other nucleotide sequences in the sample. The chain carries TRBV7-2 and TRBJ2-1, with 9 positions matching TRBD2. The germline V gene has CDR1 SGHTA and CDR2 FQGNSA. The CDR3 runs 15 residues. Trimming cost V 3 bases and J 4 bases; bases outside gene matches: 4. The CDR3 protein is CASSLGLAGYNEQFF. The CDR3 coding sequence is TGTGCCAGCAGCTTGGGACTAGCCGGGTACAATGAGCAGTTCTTC.

This clone was found a few times. This chain joins TRBV29-1 and TRBJ1-5; D unresolved. The CDR3 contains 13 residues. CDR1 and CDR2 from the germline V gene are SQVTM and ANQGSEA. The V end lost 6 bases, the J end lost 7 bases, and 16 bases lay between the germline ends. The CDR3 is CSVTNGRGQPQHF. The CDR3 bases are TGCAGCGTGACGAATGGGCGCGGGCAGCCCCAGCATTTT.

The V gene is TRBV2, the J gene TRBJ2-7, with no clear D. The V gene's germline CDR1 is SNHLY and CDR2 FYNNEI. The length of the CDR3 is 15 residues. V lost 6 bases to trimming and J lost 0 bases, with 15 bases between them. The CDR3 DNA sequence: TGTGCCAGCAGCTCCGGAGCAGGAAGCTCCTACGAGCAGTACTTC. It encodes CASSSGAGSSYEQYF.

The chain is built from TRBV7-9 and TRBJ2-1; perhaps TRBD2 as D (7 bases). Germline loops: CDR1 SEHNR, CDR2 FQNEAQ (reference sequence). Trimming stripped 8 bases from V and 8 bases from J, with 25 bases between. CDR3 length: 16 amino acids. In nucleotides, the CDR3 is TGTGCCAGCCCGGCCCTGTCTTTAGGGGGAGGGTATGAGCAGTTCTTC. Translating it yields CASPALSLGGGYEQFF.

The rearrangement joins TRBV13 to TRBJ2-7; TRBD2 might be the D (6 bases). From germline, CDR1 is PRHDT and CDR2 FYEKMQ (reference sequence). V dropped 5 bases and J dropped 6 bases, with 17 bases sitting between them. This CDR3 region has 14 residues. The CDR3 DNA is TGTGCCAGCAGCGAGCCAGGGTACGGGAGCGAGCAGTACTTC. This translates into CASSEPGYGSEQYF.

The chain uses TRBV9 and TRBJ2-1, with 9 nucleotides matching TRBD1. The CDR3 contains 17 residues. The germline V gene encodes CDR1 SGDLS and CDR2 YYNGEE. After removal of 4 bases from V and 5 bases from J, the junction contained 13 bases not matched to a gene. DNA for the CDR3: TGTGCCAGCAGCCCGGGACAGGGCTTTCTTTCCGACAATGAGCAGTTCTTC. This codes for CASSPGQGFLSDNEQFF.

This clone is a singleton in its sample. The chain is built from TRBV6-5 and TRBJ2-7, with TRBD1 as a possible D gene (6 bases). From germline, CDR1 is MNHEY and CDR2 SVGAGI. There are 15 residues in the CDR3. V was clipped by 0 bases and J by 4 bases, with 13 bases between them. This CDR3 reads CASSYSQGPGYEQYF. The CDR3 region has the DNA TGTGCCAGCAGTTACTCACAGGGCCCGGGATACGAGCAGTACTTC.

The genes are TRBV7-8 and TRBJ2-7; D is unresolved. The ends were cut back, 2 bases at V and 5 bases at J, with 13 bases in the middle. In germline, CDR1 is SGHVS, CDR2 FQNEAQ. This CDR3 is built from 14 residues. The CDR3 sequence is CASSLSKFFHEQYF. The DNA for the CDR3 is TGTGCCAGCAGCTTATCTAAGTTTTTCCACGAGCAGTACTTC.

The CDR3 DNA sequence: TGTGCCATCAGTGAGTCGGCGGTGGGGACTGAAGCTTTCTTT. This translates into CAISESAVGTEAFF. V and J are TRBV10-3 and TRBJ1-1; D gene uncertain. Germline values: CDR1 ENHRY, CDR2 SYGVKD. The V end was cut by 0 bases, the J end by 5 bases, with 10 bases between. The CDR3 runs 14 residues.

This chain uses TRBV2 with TRBJ1-2; D is perhaps TRBD1 (5 bases). In germline, CDR1 is SNHLY, CDR2 FYNNEI. The V and J ends lost 8 bases and 8 bases respectively, with 9 bases between them. The CDR3 runs to 10 residues. The CDR3 spells CASLTGGYTF. CDR3 DNA sequence: TGTGCCAGCCTAACAGGCGGCTACACCTTC.

V and J are TRBV7-3 and TRBJ2-3, with TRBD2 matching 11 bases. Looked up from germline, CDR1 is SGHTA and CDR2 is FQGTGA. CDR3 size: 16 residues. Unmatched junction bases numbered 10, after V lost 3 bases and J lost 8 bases. The CDR3 DNA reads as TGTGCCAGCAGCTTGACTAGCGGGGCCCTACTCGGTACGCAGTATTTT. Residues: CASSLTSGALLGTQYF.

This rearrangement joins TRBV7-2 to TRBJ2-3, with a weak D call TRBD1 (6 bases). The V gene's germline CDR1 is SGHTA and CDR2 FQGNSA. This CDR3 comprises 15 residues. Trimming removed 1 base at V and 3 bases at J, with 11 bases between. CDR3 residues: CASSLGYRDTDTQYF. The CDR3 DNA is TGTGCCAGCAGCTTAGGGTACAGGGATACAGATACGCAGTATTTT.

The gene calls are TRBV7-2 and TRBJ2-7, with D unresolved. The CDR3 loop spans 14 amino acids. V lost 1 base, J lost 1 base, and 8 bases lay in between. Germline V gene sequence: CDR1 SGHTA, CDR2 FQGNSA. CDR3 DNA: TGTGCCAGCAGCTTAGTGGCCAGTTCCTACGAGCAGTACTTC. Protein product: CASSLVASSYEQYF.

This chain connects TRBV19 to TRBJ2-2; unclear D gene. In germline, CDR1 is LNHDA, CDR2 SQIVND (reference sequence). Trimming took off 7 bases at V and 1 base at J, with 19 bases between the two ends. The CDR3 totals 17 residues. DNA of the CDR3: TGTGCCAGTACGCCCCACGGTAGCTCACGGAACACCGGGGAGCTGTTTTTT. This gives the protein CASTPHGSSRNTGELFF.

The DNA for the CDR3 is TGCGCCAGCAGGGTAACAGGGGGTAGTCCCTACGAGCAGTACTTC. It translates to CASRVTGGSPYEQYF. The chain combines TRBV10-2 with TRBJ2-7, with 8 nucleotides matching TRBD1. V lost 6 bases and J lost 2; bases outside the gene matches: 9. CDR3 size: 15 residues. Germline V gene data show CDR1 as WSHSY and CDR2 as SAAADI.

This sequence joins TRBV7-9 and TRBJ2-7; TRBD1 matches at 7 bases. J gave up 4 bases and V 1 base, and 4 bases lay outside the gene matches. Germline loops: CDR1 SEHNR, CDR2 FQNEAQ (reference sequence). The CDR3 extends over 14 amino acids. The chain's CDR3 is CASSLVDREYEQYF. The CDR3, as DNA: TGTGCCAGCAGCTTAGTCGACAGGGAGTACGAGCAGTACTTC.

The V and J genes are TRBV27 and TRBJ2-5; D perhaps matches TRBD1 (6 bases). The CDR3 sequence is 15 residues long. From germline, CDR1 is MNHEY and CDR2 SMNVEV (reference sequence). The germline V and J ends were trimmed by 6 bases and 1 base, with 15 bases remaining between them. The CDR3 sequence: CASSPSPGVQETQYF. CDR3 DNA sequence: TGTGCCAGCAGCCCCTCCCCAGGGGTCCAAGAGACCCAGTACTTC.

This clone was counted a single time. This chain joins TRBV4-1 and TRBJ2-1, with unresolved D. The CDR3 covers 16 residues. CDR1 is MGHRA, CDR2 YSYEKL, per germline. Trimming took 3 bases from V and 1 from J, leaving 13 bases between them. CDR3 nucleotides: TGCGCCAGCAGCCACGCCCCCCCCGGGTCCTACAATGAGCAGTTCTTC. Translated: CASSHAPPGSYNEQFF.

The J gene is TRBJ2-7, the V gene TRBV29-1, with 8 nucleotides matching TRBD1. The CDR3 runs to 13 residues. J lost 7 bases, V lost 4 bases, and 9 bases had no gene match. Germline CDR1 is SQVTM and CDR2 is ANQGSEA. The DNA for the CDR3 is TGCAGCGTTGGAGGCAGGGGGCTGGGGGAGCAGTACTTC. This translates into CSVGGRGLGEQYF.

The genes are TRBV5-4 and TRBJ2-2, with TRBD2 as a possible D gene (5 bases). CDR1 SGHNT and CDR2 YYREEE come from the germline V gene (reference sequence). The CDR3 runs to 16 residues. V dropped 1 base and J dropped 0 bases, with 10 bases sitting between them. CDR3 region: CASSLLPGTNTGELFF. The CDR3 DNA sequence: TGTGCCAGCAGCTTGTTACCGGGGACGAACACCGGGGAGCTGTTTTTT.

This chain uses TRBV15 with TRBJ2-7; no firm D call. CDR3 length: 15 residues. V lost 5 bases, J lost 7 bases, and 21 bases lay in between. Germline V gene sequence: CDR1 LNHNV, CDR2 YYDKDF (reference sequence). The CDR3 spells CATSLTWGLVGEQYF. The CDR3 nucleotides read TGTGCCACCAGCCTAACGTGGGGTTTAGTGGGAGAGCAGTACTTC.